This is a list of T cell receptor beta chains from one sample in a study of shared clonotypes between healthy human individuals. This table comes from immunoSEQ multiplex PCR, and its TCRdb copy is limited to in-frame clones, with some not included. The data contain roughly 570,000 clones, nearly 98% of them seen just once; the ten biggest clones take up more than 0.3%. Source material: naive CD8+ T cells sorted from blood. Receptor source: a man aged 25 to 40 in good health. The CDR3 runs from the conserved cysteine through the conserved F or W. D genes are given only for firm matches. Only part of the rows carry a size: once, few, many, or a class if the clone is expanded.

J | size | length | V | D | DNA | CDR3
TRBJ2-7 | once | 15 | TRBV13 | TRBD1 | TGTGCCGGCAGCCCCCCGTGGACAGGAGTTTACGAGCAGTACTTC | CAGSPPWTGVYEQYF
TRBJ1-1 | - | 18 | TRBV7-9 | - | TGTGCCAGCAGCCCTCCCGAGGGGAGCGGAATTGGGTACACTGAAGCTTTCTTT | CASSPPEGSGIGYTEAFF
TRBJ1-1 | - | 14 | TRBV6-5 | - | TGTGCCAGCAGCCAAGACACCCTGGGCACTGAAGCTTTCTTT | CASSQDTLGTEAFF
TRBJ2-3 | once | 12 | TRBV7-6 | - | TGTGCCAGCAGCCCCTGGAGGGATACGCAGTATTTT | CASSPWRDTQYF
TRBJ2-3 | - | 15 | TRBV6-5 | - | TGTGCCAGCAGTGGAACAAACCCGGGACTTACAAGTCAGTATTTT | CASSGTNPGLTSQYF
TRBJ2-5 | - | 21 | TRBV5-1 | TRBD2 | TGCGCCAGCAGCTTGGGAGCGGACGTGGGACTAGCGGGAGGGCCTCAGGAGACCCAGTACTTC | CASSLGADVGLAGGPQETQYF
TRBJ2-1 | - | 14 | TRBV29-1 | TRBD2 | TGCAGCGTTATCCCTAGCGGGAGCCACAATGAGCAGTTCTTC | CSVIPSGSHNEQFF
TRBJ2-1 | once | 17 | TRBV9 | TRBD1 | TGTGCCAGCAGCGCGCCGACAGGGGCGGTCGCCTACAATGAGCAGTTCTTC | CASSAPTGAVAYNEQFF
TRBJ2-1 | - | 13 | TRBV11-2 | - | TGTGCCAGCAGCTTAATTATCTACAATGAGCAGTTCTTC | CASSLIIYNEQFF
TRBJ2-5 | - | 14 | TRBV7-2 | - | TGTGCCAGCAGCTCCCGGGACAAGCAAGAGACCCAGTACTTC | CASSSRDKQETQYF
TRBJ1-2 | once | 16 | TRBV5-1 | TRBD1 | TGCGCCAGCAGCTTGGGCTGGGACAGCCCAAACTATGGCTACACCTTC | CASSLGWDSPNYGYTF
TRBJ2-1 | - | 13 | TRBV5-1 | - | TGCGCCAGCAGTGGAAGTTCTTACAATGAGCAGTTCTTC | CASSGSSYNEQFF
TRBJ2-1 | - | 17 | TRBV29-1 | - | TGCAGCGTTGAAGGTGAATGGGGCGGAAGCTCCTACAATGAGCAGTTCTTC | CSVEGEWGGSSYNEQFF
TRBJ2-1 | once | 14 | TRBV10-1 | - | TGCGCCAGCAGTGCGAAGGGACACTACAATGAGCAGTTCTTC | CASSAKGHYNEQFF
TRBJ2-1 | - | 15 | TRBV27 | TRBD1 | TGTGCCAGCAGTCCGCAACAGGGGGCGAGCAATGAGCAGTTCTTC | CASSPQQGASNEQFF
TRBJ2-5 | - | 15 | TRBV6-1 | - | TGTGCCAGCAGTGTGAGGAATGTGTACCAAGAGACCCAGTACTTC | CASSVRNVYQETQYF
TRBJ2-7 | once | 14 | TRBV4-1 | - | TGCGCCAGCAGCCGGGGAGGAACCGACTTCGAGCAGTACTTC | CASSRGGTDFEQYF
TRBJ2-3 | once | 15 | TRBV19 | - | TGTGCCAGTAGTATCCTACACCAAACCACAGATACGCAGTATTTT | CASSILHQTTDTQYF
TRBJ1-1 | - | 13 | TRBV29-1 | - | TGCAGCGCGATGGGGGGAGTGAACACTGAAGCTTTCTTT | CSAMGGVNTEAFF
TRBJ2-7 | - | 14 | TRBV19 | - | TGTGCCAGTAGTATCCGGGCAGAACGGTACGAGCAGTACTTC | CASSIRAERYEQYF
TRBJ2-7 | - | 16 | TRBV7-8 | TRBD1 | TGTGCCAGCAGCCTCCCGCGGGACAGGGGGACCTACGAGCAGTACTTC | CASSLPRDRGTYEQYF
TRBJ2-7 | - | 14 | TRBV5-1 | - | TGCGCCAGCAGCGAAAACAGGGTGCGGTACGAGCAGTACTTC | CASSENRVRYEQYF
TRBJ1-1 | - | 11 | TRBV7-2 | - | TGTGCCAGCAGCCCGGGTTATCAGGCTTTCTTT | CASSPGYQAFF